This TCR beta chain was profiled in a study of blood T cells in healthy people across ages. The CDR3 runs 15 residues. The J segment lost 4 bases and the V segment lost 2 bases, leaving 6 bases of the junction unmatched. From germline, CDR1 is SGDLS and CDR2 YYNGEE. The use of a sample-barcoded 5' primer and a J-beta primer mix characterized a second PCR of roughly 6 to 11 cycles. One entry per CDR3 protein, called by TCRdb with MiXCR from the 5' RACE reads. The table shows 350,000 to 450,000 distinct CDR3 sequences, with roughly half occurring only once. Sequenced material: blood. The sequence derives from a man in his sixties in good health. This sequence joins TRBV9 and TRBJ1-5; 7 bases match TRBD1. The CDR3 spells CASSVTGTENQPQHF. In DNA form, the CDR3 reads TGTGCCAGCAGCGTGACCGGGACAGAAAATCAGCCCCAGCATTTT. Combining the CDR3 with reference TRBV9 and TRBJ1-5 gives the whole variable domain DSGVTQTPKHLITATGQRVTLRCSPRSGDLSVYWYQQSLDQGLQFLIQYYNGEERAKGNILERFSAQQFPDLHSELNLSSLELGDSALYFCASSVTGTENQPQHFGDGTRLSIL.